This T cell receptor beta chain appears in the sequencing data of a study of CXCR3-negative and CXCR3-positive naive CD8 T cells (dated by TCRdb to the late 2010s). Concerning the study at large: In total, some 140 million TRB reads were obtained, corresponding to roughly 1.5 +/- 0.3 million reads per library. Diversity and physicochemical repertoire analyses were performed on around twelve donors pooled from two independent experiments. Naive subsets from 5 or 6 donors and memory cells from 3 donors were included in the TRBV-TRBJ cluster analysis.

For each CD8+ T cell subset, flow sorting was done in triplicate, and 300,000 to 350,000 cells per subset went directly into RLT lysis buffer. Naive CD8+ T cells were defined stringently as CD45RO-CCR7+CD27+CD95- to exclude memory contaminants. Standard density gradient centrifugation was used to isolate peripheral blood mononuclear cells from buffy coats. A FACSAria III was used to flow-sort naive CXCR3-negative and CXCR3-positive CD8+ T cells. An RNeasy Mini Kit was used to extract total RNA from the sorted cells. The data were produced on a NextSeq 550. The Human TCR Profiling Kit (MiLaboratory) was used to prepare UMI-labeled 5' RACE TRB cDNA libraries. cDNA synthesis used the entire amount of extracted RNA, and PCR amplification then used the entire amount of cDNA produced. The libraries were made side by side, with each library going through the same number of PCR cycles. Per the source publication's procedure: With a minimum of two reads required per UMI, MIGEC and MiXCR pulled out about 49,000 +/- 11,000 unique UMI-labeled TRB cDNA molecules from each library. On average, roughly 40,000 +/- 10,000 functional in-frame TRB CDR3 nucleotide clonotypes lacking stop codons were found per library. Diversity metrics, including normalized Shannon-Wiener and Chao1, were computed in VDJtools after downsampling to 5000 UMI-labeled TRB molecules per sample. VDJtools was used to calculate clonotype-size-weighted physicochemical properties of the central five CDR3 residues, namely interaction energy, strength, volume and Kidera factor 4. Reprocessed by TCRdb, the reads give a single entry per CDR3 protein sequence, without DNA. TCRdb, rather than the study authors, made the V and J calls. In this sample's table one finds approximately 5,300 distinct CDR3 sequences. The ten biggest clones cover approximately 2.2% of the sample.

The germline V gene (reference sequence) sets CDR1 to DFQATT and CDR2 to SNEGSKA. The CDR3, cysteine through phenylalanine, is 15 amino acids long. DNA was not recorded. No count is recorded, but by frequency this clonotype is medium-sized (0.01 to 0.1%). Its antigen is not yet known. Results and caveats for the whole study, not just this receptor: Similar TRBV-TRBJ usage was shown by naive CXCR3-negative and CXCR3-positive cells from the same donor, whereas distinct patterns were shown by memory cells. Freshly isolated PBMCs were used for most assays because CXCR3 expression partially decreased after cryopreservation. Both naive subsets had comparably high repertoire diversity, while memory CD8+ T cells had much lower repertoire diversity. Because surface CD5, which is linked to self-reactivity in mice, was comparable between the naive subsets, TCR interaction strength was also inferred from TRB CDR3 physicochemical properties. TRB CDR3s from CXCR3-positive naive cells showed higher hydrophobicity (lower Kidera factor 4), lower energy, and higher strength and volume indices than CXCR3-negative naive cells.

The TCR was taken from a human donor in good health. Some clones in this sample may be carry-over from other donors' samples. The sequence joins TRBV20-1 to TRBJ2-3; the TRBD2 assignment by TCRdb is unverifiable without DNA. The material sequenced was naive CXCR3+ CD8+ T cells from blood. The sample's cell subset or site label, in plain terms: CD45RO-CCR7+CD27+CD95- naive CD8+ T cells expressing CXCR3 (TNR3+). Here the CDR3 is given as CSAGTSGNGRDTQYF.